This T cell receptor (beta chain) was captured by sequencing in a study of cytomegalovirus exposure and HLA in healthy donors. In the PCR, 60 Vbeta and 13 Jbeta primers were used. The data were produced by immunoSEQ multiplex PCR, yet TCRdb's version contains in-frame clones alone and is incomplete. The sample shows roughly 140,000 clones, approximately 78% of them seen only once. This clone was counted between two and nine times. What it binds is not known. The study, taken as a whole, reports: Reports indicated that the classifier achieved high specificity and sensitivity in diagnosing cytomegalovirus status.

V lost 4 bases to trimming and J lost 6 bases; unmatched junction nucleotides: 3. The CDR3 loop spans 14 amino acids. Germline V gene lookup returns CDR1 ENHRY and CDR2 SYGVKD. This TCR derives from a female donor in good health and CMV-seronegative. The material sequenced was PBMCs. The chain uses TRBV10-3 and TRBJ2-3, with 11 nucleotides matching TRBD2. DNA for the CDR3: TGTGCCATCAGTGGAGCTAGCGGGAGGGATACGCAGTATTTT. This translates into CAISGASGRDTQYF.